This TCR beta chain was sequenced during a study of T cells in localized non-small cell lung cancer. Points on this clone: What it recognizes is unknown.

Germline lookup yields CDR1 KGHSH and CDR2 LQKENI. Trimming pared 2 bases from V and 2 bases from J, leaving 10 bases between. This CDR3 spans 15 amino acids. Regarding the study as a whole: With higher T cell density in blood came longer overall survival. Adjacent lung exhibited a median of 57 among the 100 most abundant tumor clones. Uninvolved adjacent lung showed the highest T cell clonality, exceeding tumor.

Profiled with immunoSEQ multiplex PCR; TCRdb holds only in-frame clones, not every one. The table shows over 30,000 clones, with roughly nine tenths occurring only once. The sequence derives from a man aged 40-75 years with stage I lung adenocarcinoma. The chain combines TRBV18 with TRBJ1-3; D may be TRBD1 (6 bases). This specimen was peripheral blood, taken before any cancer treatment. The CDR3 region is CASSPLTGPGNTIYF. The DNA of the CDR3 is TGTGCCAGCTCACCATTGACAGGACCTGGAAACACCATATATTTT.